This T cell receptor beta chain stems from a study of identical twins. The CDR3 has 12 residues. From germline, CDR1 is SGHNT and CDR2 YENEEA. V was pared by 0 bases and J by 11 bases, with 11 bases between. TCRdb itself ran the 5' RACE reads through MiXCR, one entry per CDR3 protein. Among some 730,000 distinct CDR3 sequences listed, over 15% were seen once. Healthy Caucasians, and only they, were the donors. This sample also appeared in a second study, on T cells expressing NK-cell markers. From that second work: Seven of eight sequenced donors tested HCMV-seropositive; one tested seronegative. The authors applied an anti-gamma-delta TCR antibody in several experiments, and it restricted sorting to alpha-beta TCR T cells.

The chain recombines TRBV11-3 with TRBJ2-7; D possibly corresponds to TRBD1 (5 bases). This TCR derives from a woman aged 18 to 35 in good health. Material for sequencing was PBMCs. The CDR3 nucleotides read TGTGCCAGCAGCTTAGAAGGCCTAGGGGAGTACTTC. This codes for CASSLEGLGEYF.